The T cell receptor (beta chain) under discussion was sequenced for a study of T cells in Graves' hyperthyroidism and ophthalmopathy. As to this clonotype: Its cognate antigen is unknown.

The CDR3 has 14 residues. The V end was cut by 2 bases, the J end by 5 bases, with 12 bases between. CDR1 and CDR2 from the germline V gene are LNHNV and YYDKDF (reference sequence). Study results and caveats: Ophthalmopathy was told apart from stable hyperthyroidism by a 13 V-J model. The model predicted ophthalmopathy a median around 6.5 months before onset. Most thyroid clonotypes expanded above 0.001 appeared in blood too.

It was RNA transcripts that yielded the amplified TCR beta CDR3 regions. HTBI primers drove first-round RT-PCR of the TCR CDR3. TCRdb ran MiXCR on the multiplex PCR reads and lists one entry per CDR3 protein. The table includes a few hundred thousand distinct CDR3 sequences, around a sixth detected once. The TCR sequence derives from a man aged 18 to 35 with Graves' ophthalmopathy. V and J are TRBV15 and TRBJ2-5; the D call may be TRBD1 or TRBD2 (5 bases each). Sequenced input: blood. The CDR3 here is CATSRSPGTETQYF. CDR3 bases: TGTGCCACCAGCAGAAGTCCCGGGACGGAGACCCAGTACTTC.